The 22 T cell receptor beta chains below come from one sample, sequenced in a study of beta chain features in type 1 diabetes. These TCRs are of unknown antigen specificity. Study-wide results and caveats: Patients with Type 1 diabetes showed moderately but significantly shorter TCRB CDR3s in all four CD4+ subsets.

Every bit of the isolated RNA underwent reverse transcription, so sequencing read expressed TCRB transcripts. Profiling relied on immunoSEQ multiplex PCR, and the TCRdb table lists in-frame clones only, not all of them. This sample has around 260,000 clones, with roughly 20% found just once. Sequenced material: naive CD4+ T cells from blood. These receptors all come from a woman aged 40 to 49 with type 1 diabetes.

The V call is TRBV5-6, the J call TRBJ1-5; maybe TRBD1 (5 bases). V gave up 4 bases and J gave up 4 bases, with 6 bases separating them. CDR3 size: 12 residues. Germline-derived CDR1 and CDR2 are SGHDT and YYEEEE. CDR3 nucleotide sequence: TGTGCCAGCAGCGCAGGGAATCAGCCCCAGCATTTT. Amino acid sequence: CASSAGNQPQHF.

This clone turned up a few times. This chain uses TRBV19 with TRBJ1-2; D not resolved. There are 12 residues in the CDR3. Germline CDR1 reads LNHDA; CDR2 reads SQIVND (reference sequence). V shed 2 bases and J shed 6 bases, with 7 bases lying between them. CDR3 nucleotides: TGTGCCAGTAGTATAAAGAGCAATGGCTACACCTTC. Protein: CASSIKSNGYTF.

The J gene is TRBJ1-5, the V gene TRBV18, with TRBD1 identical over 9 bases. The CDR3 sequence is 14 residues long. Looked up from germline, CDR1 is KGHSH and CDR2 is LQKENI. Trimming removed 4 bases from V and 6 bases from J; junction bases left unmatched: 4. The CDR3 reads CASSRGQGSQPQHF. CDR3 nucleotides: TGTGCCAGCTCACGGGGACAGGGCAGTCAGCCCCAGCATTTT.

This clone was seen a few times. In DNA, the CDR3 is TGTGCCAGCACCTCCGGGACAGGGGATGAAAAACTGTTTTTT. Amino acids: CASTSGTGDEKLFF. J is TRBJ1-4 and V is TRBV2; 10 nucleotides line up with TRBD1. In germline, CDR1 is SNHLY, CDR2 FYNNEI. Germline trimming cut 7 bases from V and 6 bases from J; bases unmatched to any gene: 5. This CDR3 is built from 14 residues.

This clone came up a few times. This chain joins TRBV28 and TRBJ2-1; 8 bases are a match to TRBD2. The V and J ends lost 6 bases and 6 bases, in that order; junction bases with no gene match: 16. This CDR3 region has 17 residues. Germline V CDR1 and CDR2: MDHEN, SYDVKM. CDR3 nucleotide sequence: TGTGCCAGCAGACGAGAGGCTCTAGCGGGCCCTGGCAATGAGCAGTTCTTC. As protein: CASRREALAGPGNEQFF.

This clone is a singleton in its sample. The chain employs TRBV9 and TRBJ2-3, with TRBD1 matching 7 bases. CDR3 length: 15 amino acids. In germline, CDR1 is SGDLS, CDR2 YYNGEE. After removal of 5 bases from V and 0 bases from J, the junction contained 6 bases not matched to a gene. The CDR3 spells CASSGTALSTDTQYF. The CDR3 DNA sequence: TGTGCCAGCAGTGGGACAGCCCTAAGCACAGATACGCAGTATTTT.

This clone was counted a few times. J is TRBJ1-1 and V is TRBV7-8, with D uncertain. The germline gives CDR1 SGHVS, CDR2 FQNEAQ. Trimming stripped 1 base from V and 5 bases from J, with 20 bases between. CDR3 length: 17 amino acids. The CDR3 here is CASSLGRFGRARTEAFF. The CDR3 region has the DNA TGTGCCAGCAGCTTAGGTCGGTTCGGGCGGGCAAGAACTGAAGCTTTCTTT. Variable domain in full (rest from reference TRBV7-8 and TRBJ1-1): GAGVSQSPRYKVAKRGQDVALRCDPISGHVSLFWYQQALGQGPEFLTYFQNEAQLDKSGLPSDRFFAERPEGSVSTLKIQRTQQEDSAVYLCASSLGRFGRARTEAFFGQGTRLTVV.

This chain connects TRBV29-1 to TRBJ1-2; D remains ambiguous. Germline V gene data show CDR1 as SQVTM and CDR2 as ANQGSEA. The CDR3 runs 11 residues. V was cut by 4 bases and J by 1 base, with 4 bases left in between. The CDR3 sequence: CSVVLNYGYTF. CDR3 in DNA: TGCAGCGTTGTTCTTAACTATGGCTACACCTTC.

This chain links TRBV30 with TRBJ2-7; 13 nucleotides agree with TRBD2. Germline CDR1 GTSNPN, CDR2 SVGIG (reference sequence). The CDR3 is 13 residues long. The CDR3 spells CARLAGGTYEQYF. DNA for the CDR3: TGTGCAAGACTAGCGGGAGGCACCTACGAGCAGTACTTC.

The J gene is TRBJ2-7, the V gene TRBV5-1; TRBD1 aligns across 10 bases. V shed 0 bases, J shed 6 bases, and the junction held 6 bases outside the gene matches. Germline CDR1 and CDR2: SGHRS and YFSETQ. This CDR3 is 15 amino acids long. This CDR3 reads CASSLARTGGGEQYF. For the CDR3, the DNA is TGCGCCAGCAGCTTGGCAAGGACAGGGGGAGGCGAGCAGTACTTC.

The chain employs TRBV30 and TRBJ1-5, with 10 bases lining up with TRBD1. The CDR3 totals 14 residues. V was pared by 3 bases and J by 7 bases, with 6 bases of the junction left unmatched. Germline V gene lookup returns CDR1 GTSNPN and CDR2 SVGIG (reference sequence). CDR3 protein: CAWRTGGAGQPQHF. Written as DNA, the CDR3 is TGTGCCTGGAGGACAGGGGGCGCGGGACAGCCCCAGCATTTT.

The chain has TRBV30 and TRBJ1-5; D possibly corresponds to TRBD1 (5 bases). Germline loops: CDR1 GTSNPN, CDR2 SVGIG (reference sequence). Between the trimmed V and J ends, which lost 0 bases and 5 bases, there was a span of 11 bases. CDR3 size: 14 residues. In DNA form, the CDR3 reads TGTGCCTGGAGTGTATACCGGGGGGATCAGCCCCAGCATTTT. Encoded protein: CAWSVYRGDQPQHF.

This clone has just a few counts. The V and J genes are TRBV7-3 and TRBJ2-5; 8 positions match TRBD1. Per germline, CDR1 SGHTA and CDR2 FQGTGA. With V trimmed by 5 bases and J by 2 bases, 4 bases remained unmatched. The CDR3 is made up of 14 amino acids. DNA of the CDR3: TGTGCCAGCAGCCGGACAGGGCGGCAAGAGACCCAGTACTTC. Amino acids: CASSRTGRQETQYF.

Only a few counts were recorded for this clone. The chain joins TRBV5-4 to TRBJ1-1, with D hard to call. The CDR3 length is 13 residues. From germline, CDR1 is SGHNT and CDR2 YYREEE (reference sequence). The ends were cut back, 0 bases at V and 3 bases at J, with 6 bases in the middle. CDR3 bases: TGTGCCAGCAGCTTGGCCGGTGACACTGAAGCTTTCTTT. Its translation: CASSLAGDTEAFF. The entire variable domain, with the rest obtained from reference TRBV5-4 and TRBJ1-1, is as follows: ETGVTQSPTHLIKTRGQQVTLRCSSQSGHNTVSWYQQALGQGPQFIFQYYREEENGRGNFPPRFSGLQFPNYSSELNVNALELDDSALYLCASSLAGDTEAFFGQGTRLTVV.

The V gene is TRBV27, the J gene TRBJ1-5; 7 bases map to TRBD1. The CDR3 covers 17 residues. CDR1 and CDR2 (germline): MNHEY, SMNVEV (reference sequence). J was trimmed by 3 bases and V by 4 bases; bases with no gene match: 12. As DNA, the CDR3 is TGTGCCAGCAGTTCGCGACAGGGACTGGGGTCCAATCAGCCCCAGCATTTT. Translating gives CASSSRQGLGSNQPQHF.

This chain uses TRBV6-5 with TRBJ2-1; D remains unclear. The CDR3 consists of 13 residues. Between the trimmed V and J ends, which lost 2 bases and 6 bases, there was a span of 8 bases. Germline V CDR1 and CDR2: MNHEY, SVGAGI. CDR3 sequence (DNA): TGTGCCAGCAGTTACCGCGCCGGCAATGAGCAGTTCTTC. Protein: CASSYRAGNEQFF.

The chain carries TRBV28 and TRBJ2-7; maybe TRBD2 (6 bases). Between the trimmed V and J ends, which lost 2 bases and 5 bases, there was a span of 13 bases. From germline, CDR1 is MDHEN and CDR2 SYDVKM. The CDR3 runs to 14 residues. The CDR3 here is CASSLEAGWNEQYF. The DNA of the CDR3 is TGTGCCAGCAGTTTAGAAGCGGGCTGGAACGAGCAGTACTTC.

The DNA of the CDR3 is TGTGCCAGCCGGAGGACAGGGCTTATCAATCAGCCCCAGCATTTT. The encoded protein is CASRRTGLINQPQHF. The rearrangement joins TRBV27 to TRBJ1-5; 8 nucleotides align to TRBD1. The CDR3 length is 15 residues. From germline, CDR1 is MNHEY and CDR2 SMNVEV (reference sequence). J lost 3 bases, V lost 8 bases, and 9 bases had no gene match.

This clone turned up a few times. The V and J genes are TRBV6-1 and TRBJ1-5, with D unresolved. The CDR3 has 15 amino acids. V lost 2 bases and J 3 bases, leaving 11 bases between the germline ends. Per the germline V gene, CDR1 is MNHNS and CDR2 is SASEGT. CDR3 region: CASSEQTLPNQPQHF. The CDR3 region has the DNA TGTGCCAGCAGTGAACAGACTCTCCCCAATCAGCCCCAGCATTTT.

The gene calls are TRBV6-5 and TRBJ1-5, with 7 nucleotides matching TRBD1. The CDR3 contains 15 residues. After removal of 0 bases from V and 6 bases from J, the junction contained 5 bases not matched to a gene. Germline CDR1 is MNHEY and CDR2 is SVGAGI. In DNA, the CDR3 is TGTGCCAGCAGTTACTCGAATAGGGGGCTTCAGCCCCAGCATTTT. Translation gives CASSYSNRGLQPQHF.

Here the CDR3 reads CASSFLPGGQETQYF. For the CDR3, the DNA is TGTGCCAGCAGTTTCCTCCCCGGTGGCCAAGAGACCCAGTACTTC. The chain joins TRBV27 to TRBJ2-5; no reliable D call. Trimming removed 3 bases from V and 1 base from J, with 12 bases in between. CDR1 and CDR2 (germline): MNHEY, SMNVEV (reference sequence). The CDR3 consists of 15 residues.

This chain links TRBV25-1 with TRBJ2-2; 8 bases fit TRBD1. The CDR3 spans 16 residues. V shed 6 bases and J 1 base; nucleotides not matched to a gene: 7. CDR1 and CDR2 from the germline V gene are MGHDK and SYGVNS. CDR3 loop: CASSTPGTGNTGELFF. CDR3 coding DNA: TGTGCCAGCAGCACTCCCGGGACAGGGAACACCGGGGAGCTGTTTTTT.